These 13 T cell receptor beta chains share one sample of origin, sequenced in a study of blood T cell repertoires in COVID-19. The repertoire was sequenced with immunoSEQ multiplex PCR; TCRdb's copy has only in-frame clones and lacks some. The table lists about 110,000 clones, approximately 80% of them singletons. The sequencing sample was made of peripheral blood. These receptors originate from a woman aged 55-70 years with acute or convalescent COVID-19.

This chain joins TRBV2 and TRBJ1-5; D is possibly TRBD1 (5 bases). The CDR3 contains 15 residues. V was cut by 6 bases and J by 3 bases, with 15 bases left in between. Germline V gives CDR1 SNHLY, CDR2 FYNNEI. Here the CDR3 reads CASRMTDQYNQPQHF. CDR3 in DNA: TGTGCCAGCAGGATGACAGACCAATACAATCAGCCCCAGCATTTT.

This sequence joins TRBV6-1 and TRBJ2-3; perhaps TRBD2 as D (7 bases). V lost 2 bases and J lost 5, with 17 bases in between. Germline CDR1 is MNHNS and CDR2 is SASEGT. The CDR3 has 16 residues. The CDR3 sequence: CASSEWFGGGRDTQYF. CDR3 coding DNA: TGTGCCAGCAGTGAATGGTTTGGGGGGGGCAGAGATACGCAGTATTTT.

This clone was counted between two and nine times. The chain carries TRBV4-2 and TRBJ1-2; 11 bases align to TRBD1. CDR1 is LGHNA, CDR2 YNFKEQ, per germline. This CDR3 comprises 17 residues. With 0 bases clipped from V and 5 bases from J, the junction kept 8 bases outside the gene matches. The chain's CDR3 is CASSQETGTGGVYGYTF. As DNA, the CDR3 is TGTGCCAGCAGCCAAGAAACTGGGACAGGGGGAGTTTATGGCTACACCTTC.

The chain is built from TRBV4-3 and TRBJ1-2, with a weak D call TRBD1 (5 bases). Germline lookup yields CDR1 LGHNA and CDR2 YSLEER. This CDR3 has 16 amino acids. V shed 5 bases and J shed 0 bases, with 16 bases lying between them. CDR3 sequence (DNA): TGCGCCAGCAGCGATACCGGCAGGGCAGCTAACTATGGCTACACCTTC. Its protein is CASSDTGRAANYGYTF.

This clone was picked up a small number of times. The chain uses TRBV2 and TRBJ1-1; TRBD1 aligns across 11 bases. The V segment lost 6 bases and the J segment 4 bases; nucleotides outside the gene matches: 4. Germline-derived CDR1 and CDR2 are SNHLY and FYNNEI. The length of the CDR3 is 14 residues. Written as DNA, the CDR3 is TGTGCCAGCAGGGGACAGGGGGAAGGCACTGAAGCTTTCTTT. Translation: CASRGQGEGTEAFF.

The genes are TRBV30 and TRBJ2-7, with 10 positions matching TRBD1. The CDR3 length is 13 residues. V dropped 4 bases and J dropped 4; count of bases not matched to a gene: 4. Germline V gives CDR1 GTSNPN, CDR2 SVGIG (reference sequence). CDR3 DNA: TGTGCCTGGACCCGGGACAGGGGTTACGAGCAGTACTTC. Translated, it gives CAWTRDRGYEQYF.

This chain uses TRBV5-4 with TRBJ2-1, with 10 positions matching TRBD1. CDR1 is SGHNT, CDR2 YYREEE, per germline (reference sequence). With V trimmed by 4 bases and J by 7 bases, 11 bases remained unmatched. The CDR3 is made up of 16 amino acids. This CDR3 reads CASSAPGQGWRNEQFF. CDR3 sequence (DNA): TGTGCCAGCAGCGCGCCGGGACAGGGGTGGAGAAATGAGCAGTTCTTC.

The V and J genes are TRBV4-1 and TRBJ2-3; 7 nucleotides match TRBD2. V shed 1 base and J 5 bases; nucleotides not matched to a gene: 9. The germline CDR1 and CDR2 sequences are MGHRA and YSYEKL. The CDR3 extends over 16 amino acids. CDR3 sequence: CASSQGGSSGKDTQYF. DNA for the CDR3: TGCGCCAGCAGCCAAGGGGGTTCTAGCGGTAAAGATACGCAGTATTTT.

V usage is TRBV19 and J usage is TRBJ1-5; 8 positions agree with TRBD1. J was trimmed by 3 bases and V by 7 bases; bases with no gene match: 11. The CDR3 consists of 16 residues. Germline assignment: CDR1 LNHDA and CDR2 SQIVND (reference sequence). Here the CDR3 reads CASTVWGTGANQPQHF. For the CDR3, the DNA is TGTGCCAGTACGGTGTGGGGGACAGGAGCCAATCAGCCCCAGCATTTT.

The sample holds a few counts of this clone. The chain has TRBV11-3 and TRBJ2-5; TRBD1 aligns across 7 bases. J was trimmed by 4 bases and V by 5 bases; bases with no gene match: 4. The CDR3 totals 13 residues. Germline CDR1 reads SGHNT; CDR2 reads YENEEA. The CDR3 loop reads CASSPYRGETQYF. Written as DNA, the CDR3 is TGTGCCAGCAGCCCTTACAGGGGAGAGACCCAGTACTTC.

V and J are TRBV7-2 and TRBJ2-6; a weak D match, TRBD2 (6 bases). CDR1 is SGHTA and CDR2 is FQGNSA in the germline V gene. This CDR3 has 15 residues. The V gene lost 5 bases and the J gene lost 2 bases, with 10 bases spanning the gap. The CDR3 region has the DNA TGTGCCAGCAGCCAGGAGGGTACTGGGGCCAACGTCCTGACTTTC. As protein: CASSQEGTGANVLTF.

V gene TRBV7-3 combines with J gene TRBJ2-3, with 7 bases aligning to TRBD1. J was trimmed by 3 bases and V by 4 bases; bases with no gene match: 7. Germline CDR1 and CDR2: SGHTA and FQGTGA. This CDR3 contains 15 residues. CDR3 sequence reads: CASSSGGLRTDTQYF. CDR3 bases: TGTGCCAGCAGCTCAGGGGGTCTTAGGACAGATACGCAGTATTTT.

The J gene is TRBJ2-1, the V gene TRBV7-3, with no clear D. The CDR3 is 14 residues long. V lost 5 bases and J 8 bases, leaving 16 bases between the germline ends. Germline lookup yields CDR1 SGHTA and CDR2 FQGTGA. CDR3 nucleotides: TGTGCCAGCAGCCCGTCGATCCGGTCGGATGAGCAGTTCTTC. Translated: CASSPSIRSDEQFF.